This T cell receptor (beta chain) was captured in a study of blood T cells in healthy people across ages. Findings and caveats of the study: Reliance upon unsorted PBMCs precluded definitive naive versus antigen-experienced comparison. Age advanced and TCR beta diversity per million T cells fell, roughly linearly.

Comment on this clonotype: No antigen is known for it.

Isolated PBMCs totaled at least 6.5 million in each sample. The use of a sample-barcoded 5' primer and a J-beta primer mix characterized a second PCR of about 6 to 11 cycles. Each of the cDNA molecules was tagged by a template-switch adaptor with 12 random nucleotides. One entry per CDR3 protein results from TCRdb running MiXCR on the 5' RACE reads. The sample contains over a million distinct CDR3 sequences, 40% to 55% of which appear only once. Germline assignment: CDR1 SEHNR and CDR2 FQNEAQ (reference sequence). This CDR3 is built from 15 residues. V lost 3 bases, J lost 9 bases, and 18 bases lay in between.

The receptor comes from a woman aged 55-75 years in good health. The sequenced sample was blood. The chain joins TRBV7-9 to TRBJ2-1; D gene ambiguous. The CDR3 loop is CASSFLDPSAGEQFF. The CDR3 DNA follows: TGTGCCAGCAGCTTTCTGGACCCATCCGCCGGTGAGCAGTTCTTC.